This T cell receptor beta chain appears in the sequencing data of a study of blood T cell repertoires in COVID-19. Sequencing was performed with immunoSEQ multiplex PCR; in TCRdb, only in-frame clones are kept and a portion is missing. Among more than 200,000 clones listed, about 84% were seen once. The CDR3 is 13 residues long. V lost 5 bases to trimming and J lost 3 bases, with 9 bases between them. The source is a man in his thirties or forties with acute COVID-19. What was sequenced was PBMCs or T cells enriched from blood (not recorded which). This sequence joins TRBV12-3 or TRBV12-4 and TRBJ2-3, with a possible D match to TRBD1 (5 bases). For the CDR3, the DNA is TGTGCCAGCAGTGGAAAGGGGACAGATACGCAGTATTTT. This codes for CASSGKGTDTQYF.